The rows below give T cell receptor beta chains drawn from one sample of a study of vaccination and CD4 T cells after COVID-19. These receptors' targets are unknown. TCRdb re-called the PCR reads with MiXCR, one entry per CDR3 protein. The top ten hold about 27% of the sample, which has tens of thousands of distinct CDR3 sequences, around two fifths seen once. The source material was CD4+ T cells from blood, cultured in vitro, sampled about 7 months after SARS-CoV-2 vaccination. Every receptor here comes from a human donor who had recovered from COVID-19. The conserved cysteine and the conserved F or W are not part of the CDR3 here. The order of the fields is clone size, V gene, CDR3 protein. For some rows the clone size is stated as once, few or many, or as a class when expanded; others skip it.

few,TRBV11-2,ASSLGTSGGEQY
NA,TRBV18,ASSPMTLNTEAF
NA,TRBV6-5,ASSYSGGESYEQY
few,TRBV6-1,ASSAGTTEAF
NA,TRBV7-7,ASGASGSDTQY
NA,TRBV19,ASRSRPASSGGPQETQY
NA,TRBV11-3,ASSLDTSGSRF
few,TRBV28,ASSPDRLEQPQH
NA,TRBV6-2/TRBV6-3,ASSYTTSEDTQY
few,TRBV5-4,ASRPGLAGGRETQY
NA,TRBV6-2/TRBV6-3,ASSFDRGFTYEQY
few,TRBV11-1,ASSSPGQGQETQY